This T cell receptor (beta chain) was identified during a study of T cells in Graves' hyperthyroidism and ophthalmopathy. This clonotype has more than one count but fewer than ten. The length of the CDR3 is 15 residues. Germline V gene sequence: CDR1 SGHTA, CDR2 FQGTGA. With 1 base removed from V and 2 bases from J, the gap between germline ends came to 11 bases. The source material, RNA transcripts, was used to amplify TCR beta CDR3 regions. HTBI primers were used for first-round RT-PCR of the TCR CDR3. TCRdb itself ran the multiplex PCR reads through MiXCR, one entry per CDR3 protein. The sample consists of approximately 610,000 distinct CDR3 sequences, 14% to 15% of them appearing once.

Input material: blood. This receptor was identified in a woman aged 35 to 49 with Graves' ophthalmopathy. This sequence joins TRBV7-3 and TRBJ2-5, with D tentatively TRBD1 (5 bases). CDR3 sequence reads: CASSLNAGRQETQYF. DNA of the CDR3: TGTGCCAGCAGCTTAAACGCAGGGCGGCAAGAGACCCAGTACTTC. The full variable domain, with the rest looked up from reference TRBV7-3 and TRBJ2-5, is GAGVSQTPSNKVTEKGKYVELRCDPISGHTALYWYRQSLGQGPEFLIYFQGTGAADDSGLPNDRFFAVRPEGSVSTLKIQRTERGDSAVYLCASSLNAGRQETQYFGPGTRLLVL.